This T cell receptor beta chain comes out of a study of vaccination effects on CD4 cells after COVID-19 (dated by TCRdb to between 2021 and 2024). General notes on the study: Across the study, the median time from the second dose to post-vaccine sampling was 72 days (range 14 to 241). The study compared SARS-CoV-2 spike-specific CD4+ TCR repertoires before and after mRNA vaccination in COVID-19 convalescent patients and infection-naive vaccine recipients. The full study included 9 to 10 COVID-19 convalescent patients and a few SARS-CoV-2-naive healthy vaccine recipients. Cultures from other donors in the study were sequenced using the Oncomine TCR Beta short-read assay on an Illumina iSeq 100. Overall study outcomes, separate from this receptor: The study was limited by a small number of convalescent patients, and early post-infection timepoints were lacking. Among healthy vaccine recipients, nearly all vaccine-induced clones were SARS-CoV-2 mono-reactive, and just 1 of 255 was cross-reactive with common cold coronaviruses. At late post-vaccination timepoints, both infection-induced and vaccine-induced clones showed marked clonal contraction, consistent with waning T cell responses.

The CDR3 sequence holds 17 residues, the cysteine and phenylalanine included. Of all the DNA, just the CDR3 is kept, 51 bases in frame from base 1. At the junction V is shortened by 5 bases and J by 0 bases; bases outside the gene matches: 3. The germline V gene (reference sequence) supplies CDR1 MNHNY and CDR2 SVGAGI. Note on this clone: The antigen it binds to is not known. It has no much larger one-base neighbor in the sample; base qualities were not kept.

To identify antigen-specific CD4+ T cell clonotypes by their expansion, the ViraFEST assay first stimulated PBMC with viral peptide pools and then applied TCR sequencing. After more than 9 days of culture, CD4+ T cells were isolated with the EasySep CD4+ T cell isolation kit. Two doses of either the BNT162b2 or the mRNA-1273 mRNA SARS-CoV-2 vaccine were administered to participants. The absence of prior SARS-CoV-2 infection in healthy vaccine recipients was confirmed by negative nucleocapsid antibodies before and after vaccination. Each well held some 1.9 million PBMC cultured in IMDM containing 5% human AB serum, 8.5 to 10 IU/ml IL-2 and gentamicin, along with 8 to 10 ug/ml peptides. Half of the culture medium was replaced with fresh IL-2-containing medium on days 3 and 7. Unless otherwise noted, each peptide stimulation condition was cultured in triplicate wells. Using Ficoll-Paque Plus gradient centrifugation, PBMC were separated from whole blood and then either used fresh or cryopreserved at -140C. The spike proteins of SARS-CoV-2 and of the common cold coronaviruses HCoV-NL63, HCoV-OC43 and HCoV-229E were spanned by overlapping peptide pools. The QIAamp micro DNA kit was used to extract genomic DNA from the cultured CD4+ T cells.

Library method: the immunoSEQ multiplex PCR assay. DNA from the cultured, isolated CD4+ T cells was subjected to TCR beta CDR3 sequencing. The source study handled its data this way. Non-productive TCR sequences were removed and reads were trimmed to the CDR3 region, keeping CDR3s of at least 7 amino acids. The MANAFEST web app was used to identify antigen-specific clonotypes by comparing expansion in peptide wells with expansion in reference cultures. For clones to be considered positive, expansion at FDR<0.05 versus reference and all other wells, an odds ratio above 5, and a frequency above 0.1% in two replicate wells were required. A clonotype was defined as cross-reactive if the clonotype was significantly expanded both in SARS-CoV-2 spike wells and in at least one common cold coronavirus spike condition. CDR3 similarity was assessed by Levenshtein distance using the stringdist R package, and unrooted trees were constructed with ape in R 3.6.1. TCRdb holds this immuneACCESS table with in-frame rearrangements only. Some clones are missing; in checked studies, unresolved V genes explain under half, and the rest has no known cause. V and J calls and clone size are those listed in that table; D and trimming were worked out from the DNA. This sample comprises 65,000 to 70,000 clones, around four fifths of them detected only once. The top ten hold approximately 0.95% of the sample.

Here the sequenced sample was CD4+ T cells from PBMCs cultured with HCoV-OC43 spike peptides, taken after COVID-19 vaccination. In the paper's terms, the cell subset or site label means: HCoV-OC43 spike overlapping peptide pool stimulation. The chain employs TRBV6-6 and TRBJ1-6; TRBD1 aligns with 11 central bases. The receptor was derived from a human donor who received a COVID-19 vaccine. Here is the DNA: TGTGCCAGCAGTCGAGGGACAGGGGGCTCCTATAATTCACCCCTCCACTTT. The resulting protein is CASSRGTGGSYNSPLHF.